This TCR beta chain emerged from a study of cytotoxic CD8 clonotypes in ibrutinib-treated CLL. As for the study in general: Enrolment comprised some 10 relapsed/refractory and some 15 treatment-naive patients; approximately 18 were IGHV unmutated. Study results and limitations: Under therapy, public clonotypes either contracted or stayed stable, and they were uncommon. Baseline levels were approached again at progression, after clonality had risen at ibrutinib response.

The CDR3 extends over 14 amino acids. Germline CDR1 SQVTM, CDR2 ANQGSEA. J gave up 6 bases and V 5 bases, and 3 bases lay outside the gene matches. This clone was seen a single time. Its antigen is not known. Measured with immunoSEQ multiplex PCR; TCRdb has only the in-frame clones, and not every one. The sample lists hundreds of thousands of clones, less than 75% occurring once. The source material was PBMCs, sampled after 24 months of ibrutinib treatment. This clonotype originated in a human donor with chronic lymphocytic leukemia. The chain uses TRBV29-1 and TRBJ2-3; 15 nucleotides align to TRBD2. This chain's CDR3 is CSVRTSGRVDTQYF. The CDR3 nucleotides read TGCAGCGTTCGGACTAGCGGGAGGGTCGATACGCAGTATTTT.